This T cell receptor (beta chain) appears in the sequencing data of a study of blood T cell repertoires in COVID-19 (dated by TCRdb to between 2020 and 2021). At the level of the whole study: Samples covering the acute and convalescent phases of COVID-19 were provided by collaborators in the United States, Italy and Spain. The prospective study material was composed of cDNA or gDNA derived from T cells, B-cell-depleted T cells, or PBMCs. The dataset comprised deeply sampled blood TCRbeta repertoires from subjects exposed to, actively infected with, or recovered from COVID-19. The repertoires were released in a freely available public database intended as a resource for research on the immune response to SARS-CoV-2. The samples were drawn from two sources: the first 160 participants of the ongoing ImmuneRACE study, and fewer than 1,500 subjects contributed by 6 global collaborators. Nearly every sample came with metadata listing a de-identified subject ID, COVID-19 status, age in years and sex. Where HLA class I and class II types were available, the types were taken from metadata supplied by the sample provider, not from assay-based typing.

The CDR3, cysteine through phenylalanine, is 15 amino acids long. The read is trimmed to its CDR3 DNA, 45 bases read in frame from base 1. V is pared back by 5 bases and J by 0 bases, with 13 bases lying between the germline termini. CDR1 and CDR2, per the germline V gene (reference sequence), are MNHEY and SMNVEV. The immunoSEQ Assay, a bias-controlled multiplex PCR, was used to amplify TCRbeta CDR3 regions from genomic DNA. As for the authors' bioinformatics: The number of nucleated cells in each sample was estimated by amplification of reference gene primers within the assay. To quantify the absolute abundance of each unique TCRbeta CDR3 rearrangement, sequence reads were collapsed and filtered. For each sample, productive Simpson clonality was calculated as the square root of Simpson's diversity index across productive rearrangements. The source is immuneACCESS, and TCRdb retained only in-frame sequences with V and J called. Part of the clones is not carried over; for the studies checked, unresolved V genes explain less than half of this, and the remainder is unexplained. V and J calls and clone size are those listed in that table; D and trimming were worked out from the DNA. In this sample the table shows roughly 200,000 clones, 85% to 90% of which occur a single time. The ten largest clones add up to under 8% of the sample.

To note about this clone: The antigen it recognizes is unknown. Base qualities are missing; no much larger clone stands one base away.

Participants in the prospective study were enrolled through a virtual design, were aged about 18 to 100 years, and lived in about two dozen United States geographic areas. In the prospective study, participants were assigned to cohorts based on the clinical history participants reported in a screening survey and a study questionnaire. ImmuneRACE Cohort 3 recovered participants were defined by two consecutive negative NP/OP PCR tests, healthcare professional clearance, or symptom resolution. In the prospective study, mobile phlebotomists collected whole blood, serum and a nasopharyngeal or oropharyngeal swab from each participant. Prospective study participants could optionally give additional blood draws and questionnaires over an approximately two-month period. Prospective study blood samples were shipped either frozen or at room temperature before DNA extraction. Points the paper makes about the study in general: The quantity of clinical and demographic metadata differed by source and by participant and was supplied without curation.

The chain employs TRBV27 and TRBJ1-1, with TRBD1 tentatively as D gene (6 bases match). The sequence was obtained from a man in his forties or fifties who had recovered from COVID-19. The specimen was PBMCs or T cells enriched from blood (not recorded which). In nucleotide form, the sequence is TGTGCCAGCAGTCCACGGACAGCGATGAACACTGAAGCTTTCTTT. This yields the protein CASSPRTAMNTEAFF.